This TCR beta chain appears in the sequencing data of a study of shared clonotypes between healthy human individuals. Study overall: For every donor, three CD4 naive, three CD4 memory, two CD8 naive and one CD8 memory plates were used.

Points from the study as a whole: The sampled material consisted only of blood, and tissue repertoires are likely to differ.

Evenly divided among several immunoSEQ plates was the genomic DNA of each subset. Profiling relied on immunoSEQ multiplex PCR, and the TCRdb table lists in-frame clones only, not all of them. The table records about 600,000 clones, around 97% of them present only once. Donors had no recently reported acute infections or vaccinations and were HIV-negative. Germline CDR1 is SGHNT and CDR2 is YYREEE (reference sequence). The J segment lost 7 bases and the V segment lost 4 bases, leaving 12 bases of the junction unmatched. The CDR3 spans 16 residues. Regarding this clone: The antigen is unknown.

This clonotype was obtained from a woman under 40 in good health. The genes are TRBV5-4 and TRBJ2-2, with TRBD2 matching 8 bases. Sequenced: naive CD4+ T cells sorted from blood. Documented subset: CD45RA+ positively selected. CDR3 bases: TGTGCCAGCAGCATCAGGGGAGCGGGAGAAGTCGGGGAGCTGTTTTTT. This codes for CASSIRGAGEVGELFF.